A single sample is the source of the 17 T cell receptor beta chains below, sequenced in a study of T cells in Graves' hyperthyroidism and ophthalmopathy. Amplified regions were TCR beta CDR3 sequences from RNA transcripts. RT-PCR in the first round (using the HTBI primer set) targeted the TCR CDR3. Each CDR3 protein is one row after TCRdb ran MiXCR on the multiplex PCR reads. This table holds 210,000 or so distinct CDR3 sequences, over 15% found once. Material: blood. These receptors were taken from a man in his fifties with Graves' hyperthyroidism.

There are many counts of this clonotype. V and J are TRBV20-1 and TRBJ2-6; D uncertain. The CDR3 is 15 residues long. V shed 6 bases and J shed 0 bases, with 12 bases lying between them. The V gene's germline CDR1 is DFQATT and CDR2 SNEGSKA (reference sequence). The DNA of the CDR3 is TGCAGTGCAGGTCTCCAGAGCTCTGGGGCCAACGTCCTGACTTTC. Protein: CSAGLQSSGANVLTF.

This clonotype was detected ten times or more. CDR3 nucleotides: TGTGCCAGCAGCTCCTTCTTAACAGGAACATACAATGAGCAGTTCTTC. It encodes CASSSFLTGTYNEQFF. This sequence joins TRBV7-9 and TRBJ2-1; maybe TRBD1 (5 bases). V was clipped by 4 bases and J by 4 bases, with 17 bases between them. Germline V gene sequence: CDR1 SEHNR, CDR2 FQNEAQ (reference sequence). This CDR3 spans 16 amino acids.

This clonotype was observed a few times. This rearrangement joins TRBV20-1 to TRBJ2-5; possibly TRBD1 for D (6 bases). Between the trimmed V and J ends, which lost 3 bases and 5 bases, there was a span of 22 bases. The CDR3 is made up of 16 amino acids. Germline V gene data show CDR1 as DFQATT and CDR2 as SNEGSKA (reference sequence). CDR3 DNA sequence: TGCAGTGCTAGTGGCATAGGCAGGGGAGTCCAGGAGACCCAGTACTTC. This encodes CSASGIGRGVQETQYF.

This clonotype was detected many times. This chain joins TRBV7-9 and TRBJ2-3, with 11 bases aligning to TRBD2. The CDR3 spans 15 residues. Germline lookup yields CDR1 SEHNR and CDR2 FQNEAQ (reference sequence). The V gene end was trimmed by 6 bases and the J gene end by 4 bases; junction bases not matched to a gene: 6. The CDR3 DNA follows: TGTGCCAGCAGTCAAACTAGCGGGAGCCCAGATACGCAGTATTTT. Residues: CASSQTSGSPDTQYF. Based on the CDR3 plus reference TRBV7-9 and TRBJ2-3, the full variable domain is DTGVSQNPRHKITKRGQNVTFRCDPISEHNRLYWYRQTLGQGPEFLTYFQNEAQLEKSRLLSDRFSAERPKGSFSTLEIQRTEQGDSAMYLCASSQTSGSPDTQYFGPGTRLTVL.

This clonotype was recorded many times. The chain is built from TRBV28 and TRBJ2-5; TRBD2 aligns across 11 bases. The germline V gene encodes CDR1 MDHEN and CDR2 SYDVKM. V shed 3 bases and J 5 bases; nucleotides not matched to a gene: 8. The CDR3 covers 16 residues. CDR3 sequence (DNA): TGTGCCAGCAGTTTGGGGCTAGCGGGAGGCGGGGAGACCCAGTACTTC. This translates into CASSLGLAGGGETQYF.

DNA of the CDR3: TGTGCCAGCAGCCCGTTGTCGGGGGGGACCTACGAGCAGTACTTC. It encodes CASSPLSGGTYEQYF. The gene calls are TRBV4-2 and TRBJ2-7; 8 bases align to TRBD2. Germline V gene sequence: CDR1 LGHNA, CDR2 YNFKEQ. The junction had 7 bases not matched to a gene; V was cut back by 4 bases and J by 2 bases. CDR3 size: 15 residues.

CDR3 in amino acids: CASSGLAADTQYF. In DNA, the CDR3 is TGTGCCAGTTCGGGACTAGCGGCAGATACGCAGTATTTT. The rearrangement uses TRBV11-3 and TRBJ2-3; 11 bases map to TRBD2. J lost 4 bases, V lost 9 bases, and 3 bases had no gene match. The CDR3 is 13 amino acids. Germline assignment: CDR1 SGHNT and CDR2 YENEEA.

The sample holds many counts of this clonotype. The rearrangement joins TRBV28 to TRBJ2-1, with TRBD2 matching 8 bases. The V gene end was trimmed by 3 bases and the J gene end by 8 bases; junction bases not matched to a gene: 15. The germline V gene has CDR1 MDHEN and CDR2 SYDVKM. CDR3 length: 17 amino acids. In nucleotides, the CDR3 is TGTGCCAGCAGTTTGGAGGAAGCGGGAGCGCTGGGAGATGAGCAGTTCTTC. Translated: CASSLEEAGALGDEQFF. Drawing the rest from reference TRBV28 and TRBJ2-1, the complete variable domain is DVKVTQSSRYLVKRTGEKVFLECVQDMDHENMFWYRQDPGLGLRLIYFSYDVKMKEKGDIPEGYSVSREKKERFSLILESASTNQTSMYLCASSLEEAGALGDEQFFGPGTRLTVL.

Only a few counts were recorded for this clonotype. The chain is built from TRBV7-3 and TRBJ2-7; D might be TRBD1 (6 bases). This CDR3 contains 13 residues. Per germline, CDR1 SGHTA and CDR2 FQGTGA. Trimming stripped 5 bases from V and 6 bases from J, with 14 bases between. CDR3 protein: CASSPTGSREQYF. The CDR3, as DNA: TGTGCCAGCAGCCCAACAGGGAGTCGCGAGCAGTACTTC.

This clonotype was observed many times. This chain's CDR3 is CAWSVKSNEQFF. DNA for the CDR3: TGTGCCTGGAGTGTTAAGTCTAATGAGCAGTTCTTC. J is TRBJ2-1 and V is TRBV30; D gene ambiguous. Per the germline V gene, CDR1 is GTSNPN and CDR2 is SVGIG (reference sequence). The CDR3 has 12 amino acids. Trimming cost V 0 bases and J 7 bases, with 7 bases left between them.

The chain has TRBV9 and TRBJ1-5; D remains unclear. Germline values: CDR1 SGDLS, CDR2 YYNGEE. This CDR3 region has 15 residues. V gave up 0 bases and J gave up 3 bases, with 10 bases separating them. Here the CDR3 reads CASSVDGFFNQPQHF. CDR3 sequence (DNA): TGTGCCAGCAGCGTAGATGGGTTCTTCAATCAGCCCCAGCATTTT.

The chain carries TRBV25-1 and TRBJ2-1; 7 bases align to TRBD2. Germline CDR1 MGHDK, CDR2 SYGVNS. The V and J ends lost 5 bases and 2 bases, in that order; junction bases with no gene match: 15. This CDR3 region has 18 residues. In DNA, the CDR3 is TGTGCCAGCAGTCCGACCCCTCGGGAGGACTGGGCCTACAATGAGCAGTTCTTC. Translating gives CASSPTPREDWAYNEQFF.

This clonotype was counted at least ten times. The chain combines TRBV12-3 or TRBV12-4 with TRBJ2-3; 7 nucleotides agree with TRBD2. V was pared by 3 bases and J by 5 bases, with 8 bases of the junction left unmatched. The CDR3 consists of 15 residues. The CDR3: CASSLGGDLLDTQYF. The CDR3 DNA sequence: TGTGCCAGCAGTTTGGGGGGGGACCTCTTAGATACGCAGTATTTT.

This clonotype has only one observation. This sequence joins TRBV6-2 or TRBV6-3 and TRBJ2-1; D gene ambiguous. CDR3 size: 12 residues. Deletions cut 10 bases from V and 6 bases from J, with 13 bases between. CDR1 is MNHEY and CDR2 is SVGEGT in the germline V gene. The CDR3 bases are TGTGCCACTCGCGACACCTTCAATGAGCAGTTCTTC. It specifies CATRDTFNEQFF.

Only a few counts were recorded for this clonotype. The V call is TRBV14, the J call TRBJ2-1; a weak D match, TRBD2 (7 bases). V was trimmed by 2 bases and J by 8 bases, leaving 19 bases between them. This CDR3 is built from 16 residues. The germline CDR1 and CDR2 sequences are SGHDN and FVKESK. CDR3 sequence: CASSQFSGGGRHEQFF. The DNA of the CDR3 is TGTGCCAGCAGCCAATTCTCCGGGGGCGGGAGACATGAGCAGTTCTTC.

CDR3 loop: CASSPWTGDGNEQFF. The CDR3 DNA reads as TGTGCCAGCAGCCCCTGGACAGGGGATGGAAATGAGCAGTTCTTC. J is TRBJ2-1 and V is TRBV11-3, with TRBD1 identical over 9 bases. This CDR3 contains 15 residues. The germline V gene has CDR1 SGHNT and CDR2 YENEEA. J was trimmed by 7 bases and V by 5 bases; bases with no gene match: 9.

This clonotype was recorded at least ten times. The chain is built from TRBV28 and TRBJ1-2; D is undetermined. Germline-derived CDR1 and CDR2 are MDHEN and SYDVKM. The V end lost 6 bases, the J end lost 4 bases, and 9 bases lay between the germline ends. The CDR3 is 12 residues long. For the CDR3, the DNA is TGTGCCAGCAGCACCCCGCCCTATGGCTACACCTTC. Protein: CASSTPPYGYTF.